Reported below is one TCR beta chain. The data belong to a study of blood T cell repertoires in COVID-19. Across the whole study: Collection of acute and convalescent COVID-19 samples took place in the United States, Italy and Spain. The cDNA or gDNA used as material had been derived from T cells, B-cell-depleted T cells, or PBMCs.

Germline V CDR1 and CDR2: MDHEN, SYDVKM. The germline V and J ends were trimmed by 5 bases and 8 bases, with 18 bases remaining between them. This CDR3 has 15 amino acids. Original processing methods: It was from reference gene primer amplification that nucleated cell counts were estimated. TCRdb's table, derived via immunoSEQ multiplex PCR, lists solely in-frame clones and lacks some. That table gives V, J and clone size, and the DNA gave D and trimming. The sample consists of around 400,000 clones, about 90% of them appearing once. Seattle participants joined during active infection and were tracked over time.

The chain recombines TRBV28 with TRBJ1-4, with TRBD1 as a possible D gene (6 bases). The TCR sequence derives from a woman aged 60-70 years with COVID-19, enrolled during active disease. The sequenced material came from peripheral blood. CDR3 in DNA: TGTGCCAGCAGTGTACGGGGACAAGGGCCGGAAAAACTGTTTTTT. This sequence encodes CASSVRGQGPEKLFF.